Reported below is one T cell receptor (beta chain). Its antigen is unknown. Sorts performed in triplicate captured hundreds of thousands of cells each from every CD8+ T cell subset. This sample is drawn from a study of CXCR3-negative and CXCR3-positive naive CD8 T cells. Whole-study findings and limits: Similar TRBV-TRBJ usage was seen in naive cells (both CXCR3-negative and CXCR3-positive), but memory cells differed.

The germline CDR1 and CDR2 sequences are ENHRY and SYGVKD. The CDR3 spans 12 residues. Through 5' RACE with UMI labels, the TRB cDNA libraries were prepared. TCRdb re-called the 5' RACE reads, yielding one record per CDR3 amino acid sequence without DNA. Here the sample table reports some 67,000 distinct CDR3 sequences. Sequenced material: naive CXCR3- CD8+ T cells from blood. This sample's subset: CD45RO-CCR7+CD27+CD95- naive CD8+ T cells lacking CXCR3 (TNR3-). This sequence was found in a human donor in good health. Some clones in this sample may be carry-over from other donors' samples. The V gene is TRBV10-3, the J gene TRBJ2-7. This CDR3 is CATANTSYEQYF.